Presented here are 22 T cell receptor beta chains from one specimen sequenced in a study of T cell responses to AZD1222 COVID-19 vaccine. Generated by immunoSEQ multiplex PCR, the TCRdb table keeps only in-frame clones and is missing some. The sample has some 200,000 clones; around 90% are singletons. Sample: peripheral blood, taken on day 0 of AZD1222 vaccination. The receptor source for this set is an adult in good health.

The chain combines TRBV7-2 with TRBJ2-7, with D tentatively TRBD1 or TRBD2 (5 bases each). Trimming cost V 4 bases and J 5 bases, with 21 bases left between them. The CDR3 consists of 16 residues. The germline gives CDR1 SGHTA, CDR2 FQGNSA. The CDR3 DNA is TGTGCCAGCAGCTCCTCGGGGCGTCAAAGCACTGACGAGCAGTACTTC. Protein sequence: CASSSSGRQSTDEQYF.

Here the CDR3 DNA reads TGTGCCAGCAGCGTCAATGGCGCCGGGGAGCTGTTTTTT. Its translation is CASSVNGAGELFF. V gene TRBV9 combines with J gene TRBJ2-2; D gene uncertain. V dropped 2 bases and J dropped 6 bases, with 8 bases sitting between them. The length of the CDR3 is 13 residues. Per germline, CDR1 SGDLS and CDR2 YYNGEE. Full variable domain (outside the CDR3, taken from reference TRBV9 and TRBJ2-2): DSGVTQTPKHLITATGQRVTLRCSPRSGDLSVYWYQQSLDQGLQFLIQYYNGEERAKGNILERFSAQQFPDLHSELNLSSLELGDSALYFCASSVNGAGELFFGEGSRLTVL.

The rearrangement links TRBV3-1 (or the pseudogene TRBV3-2) to TRBJ1-6; no firm D call. The CDR3 extends over 14 amino acids. V was clipped by 1 base and J by 8 bases, with 9 bases between them. Germline CDR1 LGHDT, CDR2 YNNKEL (reference sequence). The CDR3 loop is CASSQVGSDSPLHF. In nucleotides, the CDR3 is TGTGCCAGCAGCCAAGTGGGGTCGGATTCACCCCTCCACTTT.

The chain links TRBV28 to TRBJ1-4; 10 bases are a match to TRBD1. J was trimmed by 7 bases and V by 5 bases; bases with no gene match: 4. CDR3 length equals 14 residues. CDR1 and CDR2 (germline): MDHEN, SYDVKM. The CDR3, as DNA: TGTGCCAGCAGTGAGACAGGGGGCATTGAAAAACTGTTTTTT. This gives the protein CASSETGGIEKLFF. Filled out from reference TRBV28 and TRBJ1-4, the complete variable domain reads DVKVTQSSRYLVKRTGEKVFLECVQDMDHENMFWYRQDPGLGLRLIYFSYDVKMKEKGDIPEGYSVSREKKERFSLILESASTNQTSMYLCASSETGGIEKLFFGSGTQLSVL.

The chain combines TRBV5-1 with TRBJ2-5; D gene uncertain. CDR1 is SGHRS, CDR2 YFSETQ, per germline. There are 13 residues in the CDR3. The V and J ends lost 0 bases and 1 base respectively, with 4 bases between them. CDR3 nucleotide sequence: TGCGCCAGCAGCTTGGTTCCCCAAGAGACCCAGTACTTC. The encoded protein is CASSLVPQETQYF.

CDR3 nucleotide sequence: TGTGCCAGCAGTAGGAGGGATACAGAAAATTCACCCCTCCACTTT. It specifies CASSRRDTENSPLHF. J is TRBJ1-6 and V is TRBV6-5, with D hard to call. This CDR3 spans 15 amino acids. The germline V and J ends were trimmed by 5 bases and 7 bases, with 15 bases remaining between them. CDR1 and CDR2 from the germline V gene are MNHEY and SVGAGI.

The CDR3 coding sequence is TGTGCCAGCAGTATCTATAATTCACCCCTCCACTTT. Encoded protein: CASSIYNSPLHF. This chain links TRBV7-9 with TRBJ1-6; D not certain. The germline CDR1 and CDR2 sequences are SEHNR and FQNEAQ (reference sequence). V lost 6 bases and J 3 bases, leaving 3 bases between the germline ends. The CDR3 length is 12 residues.

The gene calls are TRBV10-3 and TRBJ2-7; 7 bases are a match to TRBD1. The germline V gene has CDR1 ENHRY and CDR2 SYGVKD. The trim removed 5 bases at V and 5 bases at J, leaving 9 bases unmatched. The CDR3 consists of 14 residues. CDR3 bases: TGTGCCATCAGTTACGACAGGGAAGGCGACGAGCAGTACTTC. Protein sequence: CAISYDREGDEQYF.

This clone was counted once. V usage is TRBV2 and J usage is TRBJ1-5; possible D gene TRBD1, 5 bases. Trimming stripped 1 base from V and 4 bases from J, with 11 bases between. The CDR3 sequence is 15 residues long. Germline V gene data show CDR1 as SNHLY and CDR2 as FYNNEI. The CDR3 region has the DNA TGTGCCAGCAGTGAAGGCGGAGGGACGAATCAGCCCCAGCATTTT. It is translated as CASSEGGGTNQPQHF.

CDR3 residues: CASSPLAGSSYNEQFF. CDR3 DNA sequence: TGTGCCAGCAGCCCGTTAGCGGGGAGCTCCTACAATGAGCAGTTCTTC. The rearrangement links TRBV7-8 to TRBJ2-1; 8 nucleotides agree with TRBD2. Trimming at V came to 5 bases and at J to 0 bases, leaving 6 bases not matched to a gene. Germline V gene data show CDR1 as SGHVS and CDR2 as FQNEAQ. This CDR3 spans 16 amino acids.

The chain recombines TRBV6-5 with TRBJ1-3, with a weak D call TRBD1 (6 bases). Germline lookup yields CDR1 MNHEY and CDR2 SVGAGI. V lost 5 bases and J 2 bases, leaving 13 bases between the germline ends. CDR3 length: 15 amino acids. CDR3 in DNA: TGTGCCAGCAGTACCTCCGGGACAACTGGAAACACCATATATTTT. As protein: CASSTSGTTGNTIYF.

This clone was seen a single time. V gene TRBV7-2 combines with J gene TRBJ2-7; a weak D match, TRBD2 (6 bases). The CDR3 contains 14 residues. V lost 1 base to trimming and J lost 3 bases, with 10 bases between them. Germline CDR1 is SGHTA and CDR2 is FQGNSA. For the CDR3, the DNA is TGTGCCAGCAGCTTAGGGACTACAAACTACGAGCAGTACTTC. As protein: CASSLGTTNYEQYF.

The chain employs TRBV5-1 and TRBJ2-1; TRBD2 matches 9 bases. The CDR3 is 15 residues long. V shed 4 bases, J shed 2 bases, and the junction held 4 bases outside the gene matches. Germline assignment: CDR1 SGHRS and CDR2 YFSETQ. CDR3 loop: CASSRTSEPYNEQFF. CDR3 DNA sequence: TGCGCCAGCAGCCGGACTAGCGAGCCCTACAATGAGCAGTTCTTC.

This sequence joins TRBV18 and TRBJ1-1; 7 bases agree with TRBD1. V trimming: 4 bases; J trimming: 5 bases; junction bases outside the gene matches: 7. In germline, CDR1 is KGHSH, CDR2 LQKENI. This CDR3 has 14 residues. For the CDR3, the DNA is TGTGCCAGCTCACTTAACAGGGGAGGAACTGAAGCTTTCTTT. This codes for CASSLNRGGTEAFF. Using reference TRBV18 and TRBJ1-1 for the parts outside the CDR3, the full variable domain is NAGVMQNPRHLVRRRGQEARLRCSPMKGHSHVYWYRQLPEEGLKFMVYLQKENIIDESGMPKERFSAEFPKEGPSILRIQQVVRGDSAAYFCASSLNRGGTEAFFGQGTRLTVV.

V usage is TRBV4-3 and J usage is TRBJ1-1, with 8 positions matching TRBD1. The V gene end was trimmed by 3 bases and the J gene end by 7 bases; junction bases not matched to a gene: 10. The CDR3 contains 15 residues. Per germline, CDR1 LGHNA and CDR2 YSLEER. The chain's CDR3 is CASSQDRANVGEAFF. The CDR3, as DNA: TGCGCCAGCAGCCAGGACAGGGCTAATGTTGGTGAAGCTTTCTTT.

The chain has TRBV2 and TRBJ2-2, with 9 positions matching TRBD1. V lost 6 bases to trimming and J lost 7 bases; unmatched junction nucleotides: 6. The CDR3 spans 14 residues. Germline CDR1 reads SNHLY; CDR2 reads FYNNEI. The CDR3 reads CASRSTGGGGELFF. The CDR3 DNA is TGTGCCAGCAGGAGCACAGGGGGCGGCGGGGAGCTGTTTTTT.

The rearrangement uses TRBV18 and TRBJ2-2, with D perhaps matching TRBD2 (6 bases). Germline CDR1 and CDR2: KGHSH and LQKENI. This CDR3 comprises 18 residues. V was clipped by 0 bases and J by 0 bases, with 14 bases between them. CDR3 sequence (DNA): TGTGCCAGCTCACCACCTGTCCCTGGGAGGTCGAACACCGGGGAGCTGTTTTTT. Encoded protein: CASSPPVPGRSNTGELFF.

This clone showed up just a few times. The V gene is TRBV5-5, the J gene TRBJ1-3; TRBD1 agrees at 8 bases. CDR1 and CDR2 (germline): SGHKS, YYEKEE (reference sequence). The CDR3 consists of 16 residues. V shed 6 bases, J shed 0 bases, and the junction held 8 bases outside the gene matches. The CDR3: CASTYAGGSSGNTIYF. DNA of the CDR3: TGTGCCAGCACCTATGCAGGGGGCAGCTCTGGAAACACCATATATTTT.

The chain combines TRBV20-1 with TRBJ2-3; D gene unclear. Germline lookup yields CDR1 DFQATT and CDR2 SNEGSKA (reference sequence). This CDR3 has 11 residues. This CDR3 reads CRGQSGDTQYF. The DNA for the CDR3 is TGCAGGGGCCAATCTGGGGATACGCAGTATTTT.

The CDR3 is CASSPPRQGNGYTF. The CDR3 DNA reads TGTGCCAGCAGCCCTCCTCGACAGGGCAATGGCTACACCTTC. This rearrangement joins TRBV7-2 to TRBJ1-2, with 7 bases aligning to TRBD1. This CDR3 is built from 14 residues. Germline lookup yields CDR1 SGHTA and CDR2 FQGNSA. The junction had 9 bases not matched to a gene; V was cut back by 5 bases and J by 6 bases. Full variable domain (missing parts from reference TRBV7-2 and TRBJ1-2): GAGVSQSPSNKVTEKGKDVELRCDPISGHTALYWYRQSLGQGLEFLIYFQGNSAPDKSGLPSDRFSAERTGGSVSTLTIQRTQQEDSAVYLCASSPPRQGNGYTFGSGTRLTVV.

The rearrangement joins TRBV2 to TRBJ2-7, with D perhaps TRBD1 (6 bases). CDR1 is SNHLY, CDR2 FYNNEI, per germline. Between the trimmed V and J ends, which lost 7 bases and 2 bases, there was a span of 15 bases. The CDR3 has 14 residues. The CDR3 here is CASTLRTETYEQYF. CDR3 coding DNA: TGTGCCAGCACACTACGGACAGAAACCTACGAGCAGTACTTC.

The V and J genes are TRBV19 and TRBJ1-5; perhaps TRBD1 as D (6 bases). Trimming pared 7 bases from V and 4 bases from J, leaving 11 bases between. The germline CDR1 and CDR2 sequences are LNHDA and SQIVND (reference sequence). The CDR3 is 13 amino acids. The CDR3 loop reads CASTGGGNQPQHF. CDR3 nucleotide sequence: TGTGCCAGTACCGGGGGCGGGAATCAGCCCCAGCATTTT.